The 27 T cell receptor beta chains in this list originate from one sample, sequenced in a study of blood T cell repertoires in COVID-19. Assay used: immunoSEQ multiplex PCR; TCRdb lists only in-frame clones, some missing. Among about 360,000 clones, around 88% were seen once, and the ten largest hold about 7%. Sample: peripheral blood. Source of these receptors: a woman aged 55-75 years with COVID-19, enrolled during active disease.

This chain uses TRBV11-3 with TRBJ2-3, with TRBD2 matching over 7 bases. The germline V gene encodes CDR1 SGHNT and CDR2 YENEEA. J was trimmed by 9 bases and V by 2 bases; bases with no gene match: 5. This CDR3 region has 13 residues. The CDR3 loop is CASSLNLAATQYF. The CDR3 DNA follows: TGTGCCAGCAGCTTAAACCTAGCGGCCACGCAGTATTTT.

The table lists this clone with a few counts. V usage is TRBV4-2 and J usage is TRBJ2-5, with 13 bases fitting TRBD2. V lost 2 bases and J lost 4; bases outside the gene matches: 16. Per the germline V gene, CDR1 is LGHNA and CDR2 is YNFKEQ. The CDR3 sequence is 20 residues long. Here the CDR3 reads CASSQLKTTTSGGSGETQYF. In DNA, the CDR3 is TGTGCCAGCAGCCAACTTAAGACGACGACTAGCGGGGGGTCGGGAGAGACCCAGTACTTC.

The CDR3 DNA sequence: TGTGCCAGCAGTTACTCGACCAGGGAGGATGGCTACACCTTC. Its translation: CASSYSTREDGYTF. The V call is TRBV6-6, the J call TRBJ1-2, with a possible D match to TRBD1 (5 bases). The germline V and J ends were trimmed by 0 bases and 6 bases, with 11 bases remaining between them. Per germline, CDR1 MNHNY and CDR2 SVGAGI (reference sequence). This CDR3 has 14 residues.

The CDR3 nucleotides read TGTGCCAGTAGTAACGACAGGTGGAACTTCGGCTACACCTTC. This encodes CASSNDRWNFGYTF. The chain employs TRBV19 and TRBJ1-2; maybe TRBD1 (6 bases). V was shortened by 4 bases and J by 8 bases, with 17 bases between the two germline ends. Germline values: CDR1 LNHDA, CDR2 SQIVND (reference sequence). The CDR3 length is 14 residues.

V usage is TRBV5-1 and J usage is TRBJ1-1, with unresolved D. This CDR3 region has 11 residues. The V gene's germline CDR1 is SGHRS and CDR2 YFSETQ. The V and J ends lost 0 bases and 9 bases respectively, with 6 bases between them. The CDR3: CASSLAEKAFF. As DNA, the CDR3 is TGCGCCAGCAGCTTGGCAGAAAAAGCTTTCTTT. The full variable domain, completed using reference TRBV5-1 and TRBJ1-1, is KAGVTQTPRYLIKTRGQQVTLSCSPISGHRSVSWYQQTPGQGLQFLFEYFSETQRNKGNFPGRFSGRQFSNSRSEMNVSTLELGDSALYLCASSLAEKAFFGQGTRLTVV.

The chain is built from TRBV6-2 or TRBV6-3 and TRBJ1-1, with 8 positions matching TRBD1. Per germline, CDR1 MNHEY and CDR2 SVGEGT. CDR3 length: 14 amino acids. After removal of 5 bases from V and 0 bases from J, the junction contained 2 bases not matched to a gene. The CDR3 DNA follows: TGTGCCAGCAGTACAGGGGGAATGAACACTGAAGCTTTCTTT. It specifies CASSTGGMNTEAFF.

This clone was recorded a few times. V gene TRBV7-8 combines with J gene TRBJ2-3, with D perhaps matching TRBD1 (7 bases). Germline assignment: CDR1 SGHVS and CDR2 FQNEAQ. This CDR3 has 14 amino acids. Trimming left V 5 bases short and J 4 bases short, with 13 bases between. CDR3 coding DNA: TGTGCCAGCAGCCCAGGGGGGTACCCAGATACGCAGTATTTT. Translated, it gives CASSPGGYPDTQYF.

The chain recombines TRBV4-1 with TRBJ1-2; D is uncertain. Trimming took 4 bases from V and 4 from J, leaving 13 bases between them. From germline, CDR1 is MGHRA and CDR2 YSYEKL. The CDR3 length is 14 residues. The CDR3 coding sequence is TGCGCCAGCAGCCCCACCGGGGAAATCTATGGCTACACCTTC. This encodes CASSPTGEIYGYTF.

The rearrangement uses TRBV19 and TRBJ1-6, with D possibly matching TRBD1 (6 bases). Germline CDR1 LNHDA, CDR2 SQIVND (reference sequence). This CDR3 is 15 amino acids long. V lost 6 bases, J lost 11 bases, and 20 bases lay in between. The CDR3 is CASSHEGGTSAPLHF. The CDR3 bases are TGTGCCAGTAGCCATGAAGGGGGAACGTCCGCACCCCTCCACTTT.

The chain has TRBV10-2 and TRBJ1-2; 12 bases fit TRBD1. CDR1 and CDR2 from the germline V gene are WSHSY and SAAADI. The CDR3 spans 17 residues. The V gene end was trimmed by 3 bases and the J gene end by 2 bases; junction bases not matched to a gene: 7. The CDR3 spells CASSDPPGTGGNYGYTF. CDR3 nucleotides: TGCGCCAGCAGTGACCCGCCGGGGACAGGGGGCAACTATGGCTACACCTTC.

This CDR3 is CASSGTGTPHEQYF. CDR3 bases: TGTGCCAGCAGTGGCACCGGGACTCCCCACGAGCAGTACTTC. V gene TRBV2 combines with J gene TRBJ2-7, with D tentatively TRBD2 (6 bases). V lost 4 bases, J lost 5 bases, and 15 bases lay in between. Germline V gives CDR1 SNHLY, CDR2 FYNNEI. The CDR3 is made up of 14 amino acids. The full variable domain, rest sourced from reference TRBV2 and TRBJ2-7, is EPEVTQTPSHQVTQMGQEVILRCVPISNHLYFYWYRQILGQKVEFLVSFYNNEISEKSEIFDDQFSVERPDGSNFTLKIRSTKLEDSAMYFCASSGTGTPHEQYFGPGTRLTVT.

The chain recombines TRBV18 with TRBJ1-1; 7 nucleotides line up with TRBD1. V dropped 1 base and J dropped 0; count of bases not matched to a gene: 5. Germline lookup yields CDR1 KGHSH and CDR2 LQKENI. The length of the CDR3 is 16 residues. The CDR3 DNA reads as TGTGCCAGCTCACCACTTCCGGGACAGATGAACACTGAAGCTTTCTTT. Its protein is CASSPLPGQMNTEAFF.

The CDR3 bases are TGTGCCAGCAGTTTATCGCGGGGCGGGGGCTCGCGGGATACGCAGTATTTT. Its protein product is CASSLSRGGGSRDTQYF. The chain employs TRBV27 and TRBJ2-3, with a possible D match to TRBD2 (7 bases). The germline CDR1 and CDR2 sequences are MNHEY and SMNVEV (reference sequence). The ends were cut back, 0 bases at V and 6 bases at J, with 19 bases in the middle. CDR3 length equals 17 residues.

CDR3 sequence reads: CASKPSQTGGTGNTIYF. CDR3 sequence (DNA): TGTGCCAGTAAACCTTCCCAGACAGGGGGCACTGGAAACACCATATATTTT. The gene calls are TRBV19 and TRBJ1-3, with 10 bases identical to TRBD1. The V gene's germline CDR1 is LNHDA and CDR2 SQIVND (reference sequence). The CDR3 consists of 17 residues. Germline trimming cut 7 bases from V and 2 bases from J; bases unmatched to any gene: 11. Full variable domain (outside the CDR3, taken from reference TRBV19 and TRBJ1-3): DGGITQSPKYLFRKEGQNVTLSCEQNLNHDAMYWYRQDPGQGLRLIYYSQIVNDFQKGDIAEGYSVSREKKESFPLTVTSAQKNPTAFYLCASKPSQTGGTGNTIYFGEGSWLTVV.

The genes are TRBV7-9 and TRBJ1-4; D might be TRBD1 (6 bases). V dropped 1 base and J dropped 8 bases, with 11 bases sitting between them. Germline CDR1 SEHNR, CDR2 FQNEAQ (reference sequence). CDR3 length: 14 residues. The CDR3 loop reads CASSLEVRGEKLFF. The CDR3 DNA follows: TGTGCCAGCAGCTTAGAAGTCAGGGGAGAAAAACTGTTTTTT. Full variable domain (rest looked up from reference TRBV7-9 and TRBJ1-4): DTGVSQNPRHKITKRGQNVTFRCDPISEHNRLYWYRQTLGQGPEFLTYFQNEAQLEKSRLLSDRFSAERPKGSFSTLEIQRTEQGDSAMYLCASSLEVRGEKLFFGSGTQLSVL.

The chain carries TRBV5-4 and TRBJ2-3, with D hard to call. V lost 5 bases to trimming and J lost 5 bases, with 9 bases between them. Germline loops: CDR1 SGHNT, CDR2 YYREEE (reference sequence). The CDR3 length is 12 residues. CDR3 nucleotides: TGTGCCAGCAGTCAGAACAAAGATACGCAGTATTTT. It specifies CASSQNKDTQYF.

Notes on this clone: The same CDR3 arises from other DNA sequences in this sample as well. J is TRBJ2-3 and V is TRBV7-3; 7 bases are shared with TRBD2. The J segment lost 0 bases and the V segment lost 2 bases, leaving 2 bases of the junction unmatched. CDR1 and CDR2 from the germline V gene are SGHTA and FQGTGA. There are 15 residues in the CDR3. CDR3 sequence (DNA): TGTGCCAGCAGCTTATCCGGGGGGAGCACAGATACGCAGTATTTT. As protein: CASSLSGGSTDTQYF.

In DNA form, the CDR3 reads TGTGCCACCAGCAGTGCGGGACTAGCGGCCTCCTACAATGAGCAGTTCTTC. Amino acid sequence: CATSSAGLAASYNEQFF. This rearrangement joins TRBV15 to TRBJ2-1; the match to TRBD2 covers 11 bases. With V trimmed by 3 bases and J by 0 bases, 4 bases remained unmatched. This CDR3 is 17 amino acids long. Germline V gives CDR1 LNHNV, CDR2 YYDKDF (reference sequence).

The chain links TRBV10-1 to TRBJ2-3, with D possibly TRBD1 on 6 matching bases. The V and J ends lost 0 bases and 4 bases respectively, with 11 bases between them. The CDR3 is 15 amino acids. Per the germline V gene, CDR1 is WNHNN and CDR2 is SYGVQD (reference sequence). The CDR3 here is CASSESPRGADTQYF. DNA of the CDR3: TGCGCCAGCAGTGAGTCCCCCAGGGGCGCAGATACGCAGTATTTT.

The gene calls are TRBV5-1 and TRBJ1-4, with 8 bases matching TRBD1. V lost 6 bases, J lost 3 bases, and 7 bases stayed unmatched. Germline V lookup: CDR1 SGHRS, CDR2 YFSETQ. CDR3 size: 15 residues. CDR3 residues: CASKIRGQPNEKLFF. As DNA, the CDR3 is TGCGCCAGCAAGATCAGGGGGCAGCCTAATGAAAAACTGTTTTTT.

This chain uses TRBV9 with TRBJ2-5; perhaps TRBD2 as D (6 bases). Trimming shortened V by 3 bases and J by 5 bases, and 14 bases separated the two germline ends. Germline V gives CDR1 SGDLS, CDR2 YYNGEE. The CDR3 is 14 amino acids. CDR3 protein: CASSASVSGETQYF. CDR3 sequence (DNA): TGTGCCAGCAGCGCTAGCGTATCCGGGGAGACCCAGTACTTC.

The rearrangement joins TRBV11-2 to TRBJ1-1; tentative D call: TRBD1 (6 bases). The V and J ends lost 1 base and 4 bases respectively, with 13 bases between them. This CDR3 is 15 amino acids long. Germline lookup yields CDR1 SGHAT and CDR2 FQNNGV. CDR3 sequence (DNA): TGTGCCAGCAGCTTAGGATACCAAGGGGGCACTGAAGCTTTCTTT. This codes for CASSLGYQGGTEAFF.

The rearrangement links TRBV5-6 to TRBJ1-1; maybe TRBD1 (5 bases). V was clipped by 0 bases and J by 0 bases, with 12 bases between them. CDR1 is SGHDT, CDR2 YYEEEE, per germline. The CDR3 runs 16 residues. The DNA for the CDR3 is TGTGCCAGCAGCTTGGTCAGGGATCCTATGAACACTGAAGCTTTCTTT. It codes for CASSLVRDPMNTEAFF.

The rearrangement links TRBV7-8 to TRBJ2-3; D may be TRBD2 (5 bases). The CDR3 loop spans 16 amino acids. Germline V gives CDR1 SGHVS, CDR2 FQNEAQ. V was clipped by 7 bases and J by 1 base, with 18 bases between them. CDR3 amino acids: CASTANRLRGTDTQYF. CDR3 bases: TGTGCCAGCACGGCGAACCGACTGAGGGGCACAGATACGCAGTATTTT.

J is TRBJ1-4 and V is TRBV5-6, with D possibly being TRBD1 (6 bases). Germline assignment: CDR1 SGHDT and CDR2 YYEEEE. V lost 2 bases to trimming and J lost 4 bases, with 9 bases between them. The CDR3 contains 14 residues. CDR3 nucleotide sequence: TGTGCCAGCAGCTTACAGGGAGATAATGAAAAACTGTTTTTT. Translated, it gives CASSLQGDNEKLFF.

The J gene is TRBJ2-5, the V gene TRBV7-6; TRBD2 agrees at 10 bases. CDR1 and CDR2 from the germline V gene are SGHVS and FNYEAQ. The CDR3 covers 16 residues. V was clipped by 3 bases and J by 7 bases; unmatched bases: 11. The CDR3 coding sequence is TGTGCCAGCAGCTTGGCACTAGCGGGATATCTTGGGACCCAGTACTTC. Protein product: CASSLALAGYLGTQYF.

The chain carries TRBV18 and TRBJ2-2; D might be TRBD2 (5 bases). This CDR3 contains 15 residues. Trimming removed 0 bases from V and 7 bases from J, with 12 bases in between. Germline V lookup: CDR1 KGHSH, CDR2 LQKENI. The CDR3 DNA follows: TGTGCCAGCTCACCACCGGGGTCCGGGGTCGGGGAGCTGTTTTTT. Its translation is CASSPPGSGVGELFF. Based on the CDR3 plus reference TRBV18 and TRBJ2-2, the full variable domain is NAGVMQNPRHLVRRRGQEARLRCSPMKGHSHVYWYRQLPEEGLKFMVYLQKENIIDESGMPKERFSAEFPKEGPSILRIQQVVRGDSAAYFCASSPPGSGVGELFFGEGSRLTVL.